This T cell receptor beta chain was observed in a study of blood T cell repertoires in COVID-19. Turning to the study itself: Sample material is recorded as cDNA or gDNA derived from T cells, B-cell-depleted T cells, or PBMCs.

Authors' processing steps: Estimation of nucleated cell counts relied on the amplification of reference gene primers. Measured with immunoSEQ multiplex PCR; TCRdb has only the in-frame clones, and not every one. V and J calls and clone size are given by that table; D and trimming were obtained from the DNA. The table has 100,000 to 140,000 clones, more than 70% seen once; the top ten hold approximately 6.2%. V shed 7 bases and J shed 3 bases, with 24 bases lying between them. From germline, CDR1 is LNHDA and CDR2 SQIVND (reference sequence). This CDR3 region has 18 residues. The receptor was isolated from a middle-aged man with active or convalescent COVID-19. Input material: peripheral blood. The chain combines TRBV19 with TRBJ2-2, with a weak D call TRBD1 (6 bases). CDR3 residues: CASTLPAGSGVDTGELFF. The CDR3 coding sequence is TGTGCCAGTACTCTTCCGGCGGGCTCAGGGGTGGACACCGGGGAGCTGTTTTTT.